The 15 T cell receptor beta chains below all came from one sample that was sequenced in a study of blood T cell repertoires in COVID-19. Sequencing used immunoSEQ multiplex PCR; TCRdb keeps in-frame clones, though not all of them. The sample records some 200,000 clones, 80% being singletons. Sequencing was done on a sample of peripheral blood. The receptors stem from a woman aged 70 to 79 with acute or convalescent COVID-19.

This clone was seen only a few times. The gene calls are TRBV11-2 and TRBJ2-2; 12 bases match TRBD2. Per germline, CDR1 SGHAT and CDR2 FQNNGV. The CDR3 runs to 16 residues. J gave up 6 bases and V 5 bases, and 7 bases lay outside the gene matches. CDR3 sequence: CASSPRLAGVSGELFF. The CDR3 DNA is TGTGCCAGCAGCCCCCGACTAGCGGGAGTCTCCGGGGAGCTGTTTTTT.

The rearrangement joins TRBV5-1 to TRBJ2-3, with TRBD1 matching 8 bases. This CDR3 is built from 17 residues. Trimming removed 0 bases from V and 4 bases from J; junction bases left unmatched: 10. Germline lookup yields CDR1 SGHRS and CDR2 YFSETQ. The CDR3 here is CASSLVTSGGLSDTQYF. DNA for the CDR3: TGCGCCAGCAGCTTGGTAACGTCAGGGGGCTTGTCAGATACGCAGTATTTT.

In this sample, this clone turned up once. This chain connects TRBV5-6 to TRBJ2-5, with 8 bases fitting TRBD1. Germline CDR1 reads SGHDT; CDR2 reads YYEEEE. The CDR3 is 18 residues long. Germline trimming cut 1 base from V and 1 base from J; bases unmatched to any gene: 12. The CDR3 DNA reads TGTGCCAGCAGCTTGTTGGGCCCACCGACAGGGGCCCAAGAGACCCAGTACTTC. Amino acids: CASSLLGPPTGAQETQYF.

The chain carries TRBV19 and TRBJ2-3; no firm D call. The CDR3 is 14 residues long. The germline gives CDR1 LNHDA, CDR2 SQIVND (reference sequence). Trimming took 5 bases from V and 0 from J, leaving 9 bases between them. The CDR3 sequence is CASSAVSSTDTQYF. The CDR3 region has the DNA TGTGCCAGTAGTGCGGTTTCTAGCACAGATACGCAGTATTTT.

This clone was recorded once. The rearrangement joins TRBV7-8 to TRBJ1-5; TRBD1 is a possible D gene (5 bases). In germline, CDR1 is SGHVS, CDR2 FQNEAQ. Trimming took off 5 bases at V and 2 bases at J, with 16 bases between the two ends. This CDR3 comprises 16 residues. CDR3 protein: CASSTQSRGGNQPQHF. As DNA, the CDR3 is TGTGCCAGCAGCACCCAGAGCCGGGGGGGCAATCAGCCCCAGCATTTT.

The rearrangement links TRBV5-8 to TRBJ2-1; maybe TRBD2 (6 bases). V was trimmed by 1 base and J by 2 bases, leaving 13 bases between them. There are 16 residues in the CDR3. CDR1 SGHTS and CDR2 YDEGEE come from the germline V gene. Here the CDR3 DNA reads TGTGCCAGCAGCTTGTGGATTAGCGGAGCCTACAATGAGCAGTTCTTC. This gives the protein CASSLWISGAYNEQFF.

The chain links TRBV19 to TRBJ1-1; D is ambiguous. V lost 5 bases to trimming and J lost 7 bases, with 8 bases between them. This CDR3 has 11 residues. Germline-derived CDR1 and CDR2 are LNHDA and SQIVND (reference sequence). The CDR3: CASSGLVEAFF. In DNA, the CDR3 is TGTGCCAGTAGTGGACTCGTTGAAGCTTTCTTT.

The V gene is TRBV28, the J gene TRBJ1-1; maybe TRBD1 (6 bases). This CDR3 contains 16 residues. Trimming left V 2 bases short and J 3 bases short, with 16 bases between. Germline assignment: CDR1 MDHEN and CDR2 SYDVKM. The CDR3 is CASSLPQGLGDTEAFF. CDR3 nucleotide sequence: TGTGCCAGCAGTTTACCCCAGGGGTTGGGGGACACTGAAGCTTTCTTT.

V usage is TRBV5-4 and J usage is TRBJ1-4; D unresolved. The CDR3 runs 17 residues. Germline lookup yields CDR1 SGHNT and CDR2 YYREEE (reference sequence). Trimming removed 3 bases from V and 0 bases from J, with 15 bases in between. The CDR3 loop is CASSSAQAPATNEKLFF. The CDR3 DNA reads as TGTGCCAGCAGCTCTGCCCAGGCGCCGGCAACTAATGAAAAACTGTTTTTT.

This clone was seen only a few times. The V call is TRBV21-1, the J call TRBJ1-2; TRBD1 is the table's D call, not checked against the DNA. TRBV21-1 is assigned pseudogene status. The CDR3 extends over 14 amino acids. The CDR3 here is CASNQGQGWYGYTF. Here the CDR3 DNA reads TGTGCCAGCAACCAGGGGCAGGGCTGGTATGGCTACACCTTC.

The V gene is TRBV5-6, the J gene TRBJ1-1, with 9 positions matching TRBD1. With 0 bases clipped from V and 6 bases from J, the junction kept 6 bases outside the gene matches. Germline V lookup: CDR1 SGHDT, CDR2 YYEEEE. The CDR3 is made up of 15 amino acids. CDR3 residues: CASSLAGQGFPEAFF. The CDR3, as DNA: TGTGCCAGCAGCTTGGCAGGACAGGGGTTCCCTGAAGCTTTCTTT.

A word on this clone: The conserved final phenylalanine or tryptophan is absent from the CDR3, which likely points to a read error. J is TRBJ1-2 and V is TRBV5-1, with D unclear. Germline CDR1 and CDR2: SGHRS and YFSETQ. This CDR3 comprises 14 residues. V gave up 0 bases and J gave up 3 bases, with 9 bases separating them. This CDR3 reads CASSLEPGDYGYTL. CDR3 nucleotides: TGCGCCAGCAGCTTGGAACCGGGTGACTATGGCTACACCTTA.

This clone came up a few times. The chain has TRBV2 and TRBJ1-1; 10 positions agree with TRBD1. This CDR3 comprises 15 residues. J gave up 2 bases and V 6 bases, and 6 bases lay outside the gene matches. Germline CDR1 is SNHLY and CDR2 is FYNNEI. The CDR3 loop is CASRTRQGANTEAFF. DNA of the CDR3: TGTGCCAGCAGGACTCGACAGGGGGCCAACACTGAAGCTTTCTTT.

This clone came up once. This chain joins TRBV5-1 and TRBJ2-5; 10 bases match TRBD2. With 5 bases clipped from V and 5 bases from J, the junction kept 6 bases outside the gene matches. Germline V gene data show CDR1 as SGHRS and CDR2 as YFSETQ. The CDR3 covers 14 residues. The CDR3: CASRRTSGAETQYF. The CDR3 nucleotides are TGCGCCAGCAGACGGACTAGCGGAGCGGAGACCCAGTACTTC.

V is TRBV27 and J is TRBJ2-7; 11 nucleotides agree with TRBD2. Germline CDR1 reads MNHEY; CDR2 reads SMNVEV (reference sequence). The V segment lost 1 base and the J segment 5 bases; nucleotides outside the gene matches: 4. The CDR3 sequence is 15 residues long. The CDR3 DNA sequence: TGTGCCAGCAGTTTATTGGGTAGCGGGAGGGACGAGCAGTACTTC. Protein product: CASSLLGSGRDEQYF.